A single sample gave rise to the 22 T cell receptor beta chains below, sequenced in a study of blood T cell repertoires in COVID-19. Clones were read by immunoSEQ multiplex PCR, and TCRdb kept only the in-frame ones, dropping some. The table has 20,000 to 30,000 clones, about 90% seen once; the top ten hold 2.8%. The material sequenced was peripheral blood. The receptors here all came from a human donor in a cohort sampled during active COVID-19.

This rearrangement joins TRBV7-9 to TRBJ2-5; 8 positions match TRBD2. The ends lost 5 bases at V and 2 bases at J; junction bases unmatched: 10. The CDR3 sequence is 16 residues long. Germline lookup yields CDR1 SEHNR and CDR2 FQNEAQ (reference sequence). CDR3 amino acids: CASSPGPTSEQETQYF. CDR3 bases: TGTGCCAGCAGCCCAGGCCCGACTAGCGAGCAAGAGACCCAGTACTTC.

CDR3 coding DNA: TGTGCCAGCAGCAGGACTTGGGGGGAGACAGATACGCAGTATTTT. The encoded protein is CASSRTWGETDTQYF. V usage is TRBV5-4 and J usage is TRBJ2-3; weak D call: TRBD2 (6 bases). V lost 4 bases and J lost 3, with 15 bases in between. Looked up from germline, CDR1 is SGHNT and CDR2 is YYREEE (reference sequence). The CDR3 has 15 amino acids.

The chain has TRBV5-4 and TRBJ2-1, with 8 bases lining up with TRBD2. Germline CDR1 reads SGHNT; CDR2 reads YYREEE (reference sequence). Trimming cost V 4 bases and J 0 bases; bases outside gene matches: 3. This CDR3 contains 15 residues. The CDR3, as DNA: TGTGCCAGCAGCCTCGGGACTAGCTCCTACAATGAGCAGTTCTTC. Its translation: CASSLGTSSYNEQFF.

The chain's CDR3 is CSASASGWRNEQFF. The CDR3 DNA follows: TGCAGTGCTAGTGCTAGCGGGTGGCGCAATGAGCAGTTCTTC. This sequence joins TRBV20-1 and TRBJ2-1; 8 bases map to TRBD2. Looked up from germline, CDR1 is DFQATT and CDR2 is SNEGSKA (reference sequence). CDR3 size: 14 residues. The trim removed 3 bases at V and 6 bases at J, leaving 7 bases unmatched.

As concerns this clone: Sequence at one end of the junction differs from germline and may be a read error. The gene calls are TRBV5-6 and TRBJ2-7; 8 bases are shared with TRBD1. Germline V gives CDR1 SGHDT, CDR2 YYEEEE. The CDR3 contains 12 residues. CDR3: CASSRETGAVDF. In DNA form, the CDR3 reads TGTGCCAGCAGCCGGGAGACAGGGGCAGTAGACTTC.

V is TRBV3-1 (or the pseudogene TRBV3-2) and J is TRBJ2-1; 8 bases are a match to TRBD1. This CDR3 region has 15 residues. Germline trimming cut 5 bases from V and 0 bases from J; bases unmatched to any gene: 3. Looked up from germline, CDR1 is LGHDT and CDR2 is YNNKEL (reference sequence). Written as DNA, the CDR3 is TGTGCCAGCAGCAAGGACAGGGTCTCCTACAATGAGCAGTTCTTC. The encoded protein is CASSKDRVSYNEQFF.

The chain carries TRBV7-9 and TRBJ2-3; 14 bases match TRBD2. From germline, CDR1 is SEHNR and CDR2 FQNEAQ (reference sequence). Trimming removed 5 bases from V and 4 bases from J; junction bases left unmatched: 2. This CDR3 has 15 amino acids. The CDR3 nucleotides are TGTGCCAGCAGCCCGGGACTAGCGGGAGCAGATACGCAGTATTTT. It translates to CASSPGLAGADTQYF.

Details on this clone: An end of the junction differs from the germline gene, which may be a read error. DNA for the CDR3: TGTGCCAGCAGCTTAGATGGGGGCTCGGCCTTC. Its protein is CASSLDGGSAF. J is TRBJ1-2 and V is TRBV7-9; possible D gene TRBD1, 6 bases. CDR1 is SEHNR and CDR2 is FQNEAQ in the germline V gene (reference sequence). The CDR3 covers 11 residues.

The chain joins TRBV5-1 to TRBJ2-7, with 9 positions matching TRBD1. Germline V gene sequence: CDR1 SGHRS, CDR2 YFSETQ. The trim removed 2 bases at V and 4 bases at J, leaving 4 bases unmatched. The CDR3 is 14 residues long. In DNA, the CDR3 is TGCGCCAGCAGCTTTTCCGGGACAGGGTACGAGCAGTACTTC. Translated, it gives CASSFSGTGYEQYF.

This chain joins TRBV5-1 and TRBJ2-7; the D gene is possibly TRBD2 (5 bases). Germline V lookup: CDR1 SGHRS, CDR2 YFSETQ. This CDR3 is built from 14 residues. Trimming stripped 1 base from V and 0 bases from J, with 8 bases between. The CDR3 nucleotides read TGCGCCAGCAGCTTGAAAGGGAGCTCCTACGAGCAGTACTTC. Amino acids: CASSLKGSSYEQYF.

The V gene is TRBV12-3 or TRBV12-4, the J gene TRBJ1-6; D is perhaps TRBD1 (5 bases). The V end lost 2 bases, the J end lost 10 bases, and 9 bases lay between the germline ends. The CDR3 totals 13 residues. CDR3 region: CASSLIRASPLHF. In DNA, the CDR3 is TGTGCCAGCAGTTTAATCAGGGCATCACCCCTCCACTTT.

This rearrangement joins TRBV24-1 to TRBJ2-3; 8 bases are shared with TRBD1. CDR3 length: 16 residues. The J segment lost 1 base and the V segment lost 3 bases, leaving 5 bases of the junction unmatched. Germline V gene sequence: CDR1 KGHDR, CDR2 SFDVKD. DNA of the CDR3: TGTGCCACCAGTGATGGACAGGGAGGCGGCACAGATACGCAGTATTTT. It encodes CATSDGQGGGTDTQYF.

This clone was counted a few times. V gene TRBV7-9 combines with J gene TRBJ1-3; D remains unclear. Germline loops: CDR1 SEHNR, CDR2 FQNEAQ (reference sequence). V lost 6 bases and J 0 bases, leaving 15 bases between the germline ends. The CDR3 spans 16 residues. The CDR3 nucleotides read TGTGCCAGCAGACCATGGACTGTTAGCTCTGGAAACACCATATATTTT. This encodes CASRPWTVSSGNTIYF.

This chain joins TRBV5-1 and TRBJ2-7; TRBD2 aligns across 13 bases. CDR1 is SGHRS and CDR2 is YFSETQ in the germline V gene. V shed 4 bases, J shed 5 bases, and the junction held 3 bases outside the gene matches. The CDR3 length is 14 residues. The CDR3 DNA is TGCGCCAGCAGCCTCGGACTAGCGGGAGACGAGCAGTACTTC. Protein product: CASSLGLAGDEQYF.

The V call is TRBV18, the J call TRBJ1-2, with TRBD1 matching 8 bases. This CDR3 is built from 17 residues. V was pared by 3 bases and J by 4 bases, with 13 bases of the junction left unmatched. CDR1 is KGHSH and CDR2 is LQKENI in the germline V gene. This CDR3 reads CASSPSPQGARGYGYTF. The DNA of the CDR3 is TGTGCCAGCTCACCCTCCCCCCAGGGGGCGCGGGGCTATGGCTACACCTTC.

The genes are TRBV29-1 and TRBJ2-7; 7 nucleotides agree with TRBD1. The V gene end was trimmed by 4 bases and the J gene end by 2 bases; junction bases not matched to a gene: 2. CDR1 and CDR2 (germline): SQVTM, ANQGSEA. The CDR3 has 12 amino acids. The CDR3 here is CSVAGTAYEQYF. The DNA for the CDR3 is TGCAGCGTTGCCGGGACAGCCTACGAGCAGTACTTC.

The chain recombines TRBV7-9 with TRBJ1-1, with D perhaps matching TRBD1 (5 bases). Trimming removed 1 base at V and 6 bases at J, with 12 bases between. The germline V gene encodes CDR1 SEHNR and CDR2 FQNEAQ (reference sequence). The CDR3 is made up of 14 amino acids. The DNA of the CDR3 is TGTGCCAGCAGCTTAGAATTGTGGGACTCTGAAGCTTTCTTT. It specifies CASSLELWDSEAFF.

The J gene is TRBJ2-1, the V gene TRBV5-1; no reliable D call. Germline-derived CDR1 and CDR2 are SGHRS and YFSETQ. Deletions cut 0 bases from V and 5 bases from J, with 9 bases between. The CDR3 sequence is 14 residues long. CDR3 in amino acids: CASSLGARDNEQFF. The CDR3 region has the DNA TGCGCCAGCAGCTTGGGCGCTCGAGACAATGAGCAGTTCTTC.

This clone was counted once. The CDR3 region is CASSPPSYGYTF. Here the CDR3 DNA reads TGTGCCAGCTCACCACCGAGTTATGGCTACACCTTC. V and J are TRBV18 and TRBJ1-2, with D hard to call. This CDR3 has 12 residues. Germline values: CDR1 KGHSH, CDR2 LQKENI. Between the trimmed V and J ends, which lost 0 bases and 5 bases, there was a span of 4 bases.

The CDR3 coding sequence is TGTGCCAGCAGCTTGCTATCCCACGACAGGGAAGGCTACGAGCAGTACTTC. Translated, it gives CASSLLSHDREGYEQYF. The chain joins TRBV5-6 to TRBJ2-7; 7 positions match TRBD1. Germline assignment: CDR1 SGHDT and CDR2 YYEEEE. V dropped 1 base and J dropped 3; count of bases not matched to a gene: 13. The length of the CDR3 is 17 residues.

The rearrangement uses TRBV13 and TRBJ2-1; D is uncertain. The CDR3 totals 19 residues. V was trimmed by 5 bases and J by 0 bases, leaving 23 bases between them. The germline gives CDR1 PRHDT, CDR2 FYEKMQ (reference sequence). The CDR3 is CASSLRKAQYRSSYNEQFF. CDR3 in DNA: TGTGCCAGCAGCCTGAGAAAGGCACAGTATCGCAGCTCCTACAATGAGCAGTTCTTC.

The chain couples TRBV7-9 to TRBJ2-7; 7 nucleotides align to TRBD2. Germline V gene data show CDR1 as SEHNR and CDR2 as FQNEAQ (reference sequence). The CDR3 totals 14 residues. Trimming took 4 bases from V and 2 from J; bases not matched to a gene: 5. The CDR3 region is CASSSAGVAYEQYF. CDR3 nucleotides: TGTGCCAGCAGCTCCGCGGGAGTCGCCTACGAGCAGTACTTC.